The present entry profiles one T cell receptor beta chain with its context. Its antigen is not known. This sample was included in a study of T cell responses to AZD1222 COVID-19 vaccine. Notes on the study in general: The study identified only five to seven AZD1222 recipients as seropositive at baseline. The donor cohort was predominantly white British with a female majority, and clonal diversity may have been underestimated. The study found vaccine-associated CD4 TCRs spanning spike, dominant at 160-218 and 743-854. Targets within unmutated variant regions were reportedly found for nearly half of spike-specific TCRs.

Measured with immunoSEQ multiplex PCR; TCRdb has only the in-frame clones, and not every one. This table has about 97,000 clones, approximately 84% appearing once. V lost 6 bases, J lost 8 bases, and 19 bases lay in between. The V gene's germline CDR1 is SEHNR and CDR2 FQNEAQ (reference sequence). This CDR3 region has 14 residues. The source material was peripheral blood, sampled on day 0 of AZD1222 vaccination. V usage is TRBV7-9 and J usage is TRBJ1-1; a possible D gene is TRBD1 (6 bases). The sequence was collected from an adult in good health. In nucleotides, the CDR3 is TGTGCCAGCAGTCGACAGGAGACCAGTTTGGAAGCTTTCTTT. Translating gives CASSRQETSLEAFF.